This TCR beta chain stems from a study of blood T cells in healthy people across ages. General study points: Fewer expanded clones and more diversity marked long-lived versus aged donors.

The CDR3 length is 17 residues. With 4 bases clipped from V and 1 base from J, the junction kept 11 bases outside the gene matches. Germline CDR1 and CDR2: LNHNV and YYDKDF (reference sequence). This clonotype was observed a single time. Antigen: not known. Alongside a J-beta primer mix, a sample-barcoded 5' primer served in a second PCR lasting 7 to 11 cycles. MiXCR, run by TCRdb on the 5' RACE reads, gives a single entry per CDR3 protein. The data hold 1.4 million or so distinct CDR3 sequences, with approximately 42% observed a single time. Sequenced sample: blood. This clonotype originated in a woman aged 18-29 years in good health. This rearrangement joins TRBV15 to TRBJ2-3; 7 bases match TRBD1. DNA for the CDR3: TGTGCCACCAGCACAACCGGGACAGCCCTTCGCACAGATACGCAGTATTTT. Protein sequence: CATSTTGTALRTDTQYF.